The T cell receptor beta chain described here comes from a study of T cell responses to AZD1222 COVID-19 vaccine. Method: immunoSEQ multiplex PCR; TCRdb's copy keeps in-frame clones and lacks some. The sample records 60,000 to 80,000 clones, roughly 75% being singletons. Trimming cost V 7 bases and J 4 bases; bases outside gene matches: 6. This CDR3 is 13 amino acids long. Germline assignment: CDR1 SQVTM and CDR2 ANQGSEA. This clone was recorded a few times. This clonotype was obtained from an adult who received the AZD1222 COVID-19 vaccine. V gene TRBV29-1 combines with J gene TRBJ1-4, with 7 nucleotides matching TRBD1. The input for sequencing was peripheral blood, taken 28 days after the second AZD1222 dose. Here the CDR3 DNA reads TGCAGCGCCAGGACAGGTGATAATGAAAAACTGTTTTTT. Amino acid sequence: CSARTGDNEKLFF.